The 18 T cell receptor beta chains presented below share a single source sample, sequenced in a study of blood T cell repertoires in COVID-19. Profiled with immunoSEQ multiplex PCR; TCRdb holds only in-frame clones, not every one. The profile shows 55,000 to 90,000 clones, approximately 90% of them singletons. The sample taken for sequencing was peripheral blood. The receptors derive from a human donor in a cohort sampled during active COVID-19.

V gene TRBV7-9 combines with J gene TRBJ2-3; 8 nucleotides match TRBD1. In germline, CDR1 is SEHNR, CDR2 FQNEAQ (reference sequence). V was clipped by 4 bases and J by 2 bases; unmatched bases: 2. This CDR3 region has 14 residues. CDR3 nucleotide sequence: TGTGCCAGCAGCTCGGACAGGGCCACAGATACGCAGTATTTT. It specifies CASSSDRATDTQYF.

The gene calls are TRBV5-4 and TRBJ2-7; tentatively, D is TRBD2 (6 bases). V lost 0 bases and J lost 3, with 16 bases in between. Germline V gives CDR1 SGHNT, CDR2 YYREEE (reference sequence). The CDR3 has 16 residues. The CDR3 is CASSLESGRPNYEQYF. The CDR3 coding sequence is TGTGCCAGCAGCTTGGAGTCTGGGAGGCCAAACTACGAGCAGTACTTC.

V and J are TRBV25-1 and TRBJ2-5; 9 bases are a match to TRBD1. After removal of 8 bases from V and 7 bases from J, the junction contained 8 bases not matched to a gene. CDR1 and CDR2 (germline): MGHDK, SYGVNS. The CDR3 is made up of 13 amino acids. CDR3 nucleotides: TGTGCCAGCGGACCGGGACAGGGACGGACCCAGTACTTC. Translating gives CASGPGQGRTQYF.

The chain employs TRBV9 and TRBJ2-1; maybe TRBD2 (6 bases). The CDR3 has 14 residues. In germline, CDR1 is SGDLS, CDR2 YYNGEE. Trimming left V 3 bases short and J 6 bases short, with 13 bases between. The CDR3 DNA reads TGTGCCAGCAGCGCCCTAGACGGGGGCAATGAGCAGTTCTTC. Protein product: CASSALDGGNEQFF.

This chain joins TRBV5-1 and TRBJ2-3, with TRBD2 identical over 10 bases. V lost 0 bases to trimming and J lost 7 bases; unmatched junction nucleotides: 8. The CDR3 consists of 16 residues. Germline CDR1 is SGHRS and CDR2 is YFSETQ. The CDR3 loop reads CASSLEASGSSHTQYF. CDR3 nucleotides: TGCGCCAGCAGCTTGGAGGCTAGCGGGAGTTCACATACGCAGTATTTT.

The chain couples TRBV6-5 to TRBJ1-2, with D possibly matching TRBD1 (5 bases). V gave up 6 bases and J gave up 3 bases, with 11 bases separating them. The CDR3 length is 13 residues. Germline lookup yields CDR1 MNHEY and CDR2 SVGAGI. This CDR3 is CASSPGFDYGYTF. Written as DNA, the CDR3 is TGTGCCAGCAGCCCAGGGTTTGACTATGGCTACACCTTC.

This clone has a single count. The V and J genes are TRBV7-2 and TRBJ1-2, with D unresolved. V was trimmed by 3 bases and J by 4 bases, leaving 15 bases between them. CDR1 and CDR2 from the germline V gene are SGHTA and FQGNSA. This CDR3 has 15 residues. CDR3 sequence reads: CASSLLPGSSYGYTF. The CDR3 DNA sequence: TGTGCCAGCAGCTTGCTCCCGGGATCGAGCTATGGCTACACCTTC.

This CDR3 reads CASSVGIQDGQYF. For the CDR3, the DNA is TGTGCCAGCAGCGTAGGGATACAGGACGGGCAGTACTTC. V gene TRBV9 combines with J gene TRBJ2-7; TRBD1 is a possible D gene (5 bases). Trimming shortened V by 0 bases and J by 9 bases, and 13 bases separated the two germline ends. The CDR3 covers 13 residues. Per germline, CDR1 SGDLS and CDR2 YYNGEE.

This sequence joins TRBV25-1 and TRBJ1-4; D is undetermined. V shed 3 bases and J shed 4 bases, with 9 bases lying between them. Germline loops: CDR1 MGHDK, CDR2 SYGVNS. The CDR3 is 14 amino acids. The CDR3 DNA reads TGTGCCAGCAGTGACCCCCAGGTTAATGAAAAACTGTTTTTT. It translates to CASSDPQVNEKLFF.

The rearrangement links TRBV5-4 to TRBJ2-2; the match to TRBD2 covers 9 bases. V lost 3 bases to trimming and J lost 6 bases; unmatched junction nucleotides: 9. The CDR3 has 16 residues. CDR1 and CDR2 from the germline V gene are SGHNT and YYREEE (reference sequence). This CDR3 is CASSSSQGLAPGELFF. For the CDR3, the DNA is TGTGCCAGCAGCTCCTCACAGGGACTAGCCCCCGGGGAGCTGTTTTTT.

The CDR3, as DNA: TGTGCCAGCAGTTTAAAGGGGGTGGGCCCCTACGAGCAGTACTTC. Amino acid sequence: CASSLKGVGPYEQYF. The rearrangement joins TRBV28 to TRBJ2-7; TRBD1 might be the D (6 bases). Germline CDR1 MDHEN, CDR2 SYDVKM. CDR3 size: 15 residues. V gave up 2 bases and J gave up 2 bases, with 13 bases separating them. Full variable domain (outside the CDR3, taken from reference TRBV28 and TRBJ2-7): DVKVTQSSRYLVKRTGEKVFLECVQDMDHENMFWYRQDPGLGLRLIYFSYDVKMKEKGDIPEGYSVSREKKERFSLILESASTNQTSMYLCASSLKGVGPYEQYFGPGTRLTVT.

The V gene is TRBV18, the J gene TRBJ1-1; TRBD1 matches at 8 bases. After removal of 0 bases from V and 5 bases from J, the junction contained 8 bases not matched to a gene. Germline lookup yields CDR1 KGHSH and CDR2 LQKENI. CDR3 size: 16 residues. CDR3 sequence reads: CASSPPTQGAYTEAFF. The CDR3 DNA follows: TGTGCCAGCTCACCACCGACCCAGGGGGCGTATACTGAAGCTTTCTTT.

V is TRBV5-1 and J is TRBJ1-5; the match to TRBD1 covers 7 bases. The germline CDR1 and CDR2 sequences are SGHRS and YFSETQ. The CDR3 loop spans 15 amino acids. V lost 2 bases to trimming and J lost 0 bases; unmatched junction nucleotides: 2. CDR3 amino acids: CASSLGDSSNQPQHF. The CDR3 bases are TGCGCCAGCAGCTTAGGGGACAGTAGCAATCAGCCCCAGCATTTT.

The gene calls are TRBV6-1 and TRBJ1-1; D gene ambiguous. The CDR3 totals 13 residues. V shed 2 bases and J shed 1 base, with 5 bases lying between them. Germline loops: CDR1 MNHNS, CDR2 SASEGT. CDR3 sequence (DNA): TGTGCCAGCAGTGAAACCGGGAACACTGAAGCTTTCTTT. This sequence encodes CASSETGNTEAFF.

V usage is TRBV11-3 and J usage is TRBJ2-5; TRBD2 aligns across 8 bases. The germline V gene has CDR1 SGHNT and CDR2 YENEEA. V shed 2 bases, J shed 4 bases, and the junction held 0 bases outside the gene matches. The CDR3 has 13 amino acids. The CDR3 sequence: CASSLLAGETQYF. DNA for the CDR3: TGTGCCAGCAGCTTACTAGCGGGAGAGACCCAGTACTTC.

This chain's CDR3 is CASSPTNRGRFSGANVLTF. CDR3 nucleotides: TGTGCCAGCAGCCCTACTAACAGGGGGCGCTTCTCTGGGGCCAACGTCCTGACTTTC. The V call is TRBV9, the J call TRBJ2-6; TRBD1 agrees at 9 bases. Per the germline V gene, CDR1 is SGDLS and CDR2 is YYNGEE. The CDR3 is 19 amino acids. V lost 4 bases to trimming and J lost 0 bases; unmatched junction nucleotides: 11.

This clone was counted only a few times. The rearrangement joins TRBV4-2 to TRBJ1-5; D is undetermined. V lost 0 bases, J lost 1 base, and 7 bases lay in between. The germline V gene has CDR1 LGHNA and CDR2 YNFKEQ. The CDR3 is made up of 15 amino acids. CDR3: CASSQERESNQPQHF. CDR3 nucleotide sequence: TGTGCCAGCAGCCAAGAACGGGAGAGCAATCAGCCCCAGCATTTT.

The rearrangement links TRBV19 to TRBJ1-1; TRBD1 aligns across 10 bases. Germline trimming cut 7 bases from V and 1 base from J; bases unmatched to any gene: 6. CDR3 length: 15 residues. Germline values: CDR1 LNHDA, CDR2 SQIVND (reference sequence). The CDR3 nucleotides are TGTGCCAGTAAGGCGGGACAGGGGAAGAACACTGAAGCTTTCTTT. It is translated as CASKAGQGKNTEAFF.